This is a list of T cell receptor beta chains from one sample in a study of T cell repertoires in cytomegalovirus infection. TCRdb called the reads again in MiXCR, with one record for every CDR3 protein. The sample has around 550,000 distinct CDR3 sequences, more than 25% seen once; the top ten hold about 12%. Sequencing was done on a sample of PBMCs. The receptors were sampled from a human donor in good health (CMV status not recorded). Some clones in this sample may be carry-over from other donors' samples. The CDR3 runs from the conserved cysteine through the conserved F or W. D genes are given only for firm matches. Part of the rows lack a size; the others show once, few, many or a class for expanded clones.

size: few; J: TRBJ2-1; D: TRBD2; V: TRBV12-3/TRBV12-4; CDR3: CASSITSGTEQFF; DNA: TGTGCCAGCAGCATCACTAGCGGGACTGAGCAGTTCTTC
size: few; J: TRBJ1-1; D: NA; V: TRBV30; CDR3: CALVWAQAFF; DNA: TGTGCCTTGGTATGGGCCCAAGCTTTCTTT
size: NA; J: TRBJ2-3; D: NA; V: TRBV4-2; CDR3: CASSQEEQSTDTQYF; DNA: TGTGCCAGCAGCCAAGAAGAACAGAGCACAGATACGCAGTATTTT
size: few; J: TRBJ1-1; D: NA; V: TRBV12-5; CDR3: CASGFGTSSGMNTEAFF; DNA: TGTGCTAGTGGTTTTGGGACCTCCTCGGGCATGAACACTGAAGCTTTCTTT
size: NA; J: TRBJ2-1; D: TRBD2; V: TRBV15; CDR3: CATLAGESNEQFF; DNA: TGTGCCACCTTAGCGGGAGAAAGCAATGAGCAGTTCTTC
size: few; J: TRBJ2-1; D: NA; V: TRBV20-1; CDR3: CSAGYSGTGGDEQFF; DNA: TGCAGTGCTGGATATAGCGGGACAGGCGGAGATGAGCAGTTCTTC
size: few; J: TRBJ2-1; D: TRBD2; V: TRBV12-3/TRBV12-4; CDR3: CASIRRASGANEQFF; DNA: TGTGCCAGCATTCGACGGGCTAGCGGGGCCAATGAGCAGTTCTTC
size: NA; J: TRBJ2-2; D: NA; V: TRBV20-1; CDR3: CSASGTDTGELFF; DNA: TGCAGTGCTAGCGGGACTGACACCGGGGAGCTGTTTTTT
size: many; J: TRBJ2-7; D: TRBD2; V: TRBV7-2; CDR3: CASRRTSGTYPGQYF; DNA: TGTGCCAGCAGACGGACTAGCGGGACCTACCCAGGGCAGTACTTC
size: NA; J: TRBJ2-5; D: NA; V: TRBV28; CDR3: CAHSGLKETQYF; DNA: TGTGCCCACTCAGGACTGAAAGAGACCCAGTACTTC
size: few; J: TRBJ2-6; D: NA; V: TRBV28; CDR3: CASRTGGAGANVLTF; DNA: TGTGCCAGCCGAACTGGGGGCGCTGGGGCCAACGTCCTGACTTTC
size: NA; J: TRBJ2-7; D: TRBD1; V: TRBV5-1; CDR3: CASSPNTGGTYEQYF; DNA: TGCGCCAGCAGCCCTAATACAGGGGGAACCTACGAGCAGTACTTC
size: NA; J: TRBJ1-1; D: NA; V: TRBV20-1; CDR3: CSAGDNTEAFF; DNA: TGCAGTGCTGGGGACAACACTGAAGCTTTCTTT
size: NA; J: TRBJ1-2; D: NA; V: TRBV28; CDR3: CASSGTDSHLYGYTF; DNA: TGTGCCAGCAGCGGAACGGACTCTCATCTCTATGGCTACACCTTC
size: NA; J: TRBJ2-3; D: TRBD2; V: TRBV10-3; CDR3: CAISDPSGGAPDTQYF; DNA: TGTGCCATCAGTGATCCTAGCGGGGGGGCCCCGGATACGCAGTATTTT
size: NA; J: TRBJ2-5; D: NA; V: TRBV11-2; CDR3: CASSLDQGSFQETQYF; DNA: TGTGCCAGCAGCTTAGATCAAGGGTCTTTCCAAGAGACCCAGTACTTC
size: many; J: TRBJ1-6; D: NA; V: TRBV7-2; CDR3: CASSLVPAYNSPLHF; DNA: TGTGCCAGCAGCTTAGTCCCAGCTTATAATTCACCCCTCCACTTT